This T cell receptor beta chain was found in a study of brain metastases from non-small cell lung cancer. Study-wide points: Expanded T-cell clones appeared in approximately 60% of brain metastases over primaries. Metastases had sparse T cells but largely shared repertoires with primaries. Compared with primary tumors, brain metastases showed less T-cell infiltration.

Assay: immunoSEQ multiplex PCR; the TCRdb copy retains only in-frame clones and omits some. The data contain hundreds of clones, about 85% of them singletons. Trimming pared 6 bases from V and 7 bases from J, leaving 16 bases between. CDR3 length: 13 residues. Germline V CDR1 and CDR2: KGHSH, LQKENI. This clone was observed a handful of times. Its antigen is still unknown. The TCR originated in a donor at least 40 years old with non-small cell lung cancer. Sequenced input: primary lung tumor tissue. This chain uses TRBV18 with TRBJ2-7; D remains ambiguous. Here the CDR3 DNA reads TGTGCCAGCTCCTTGACCGAGCTGGGGGAGCAGTACTTC. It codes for CASSLTELGEQYF.